These 32 T cell receptor beta chains came from one sample sequenced in a study of blood T cell repertoires in COVID-19 (TCRdb year 2020). The protocol used for the library was the immunoSEQ multiplex PCR assay. Imported from immuneACCESS, the table was reduced by TCRdb to in-frame sequences with V and J called. These copies leave out some clones; in studies compared against another copy, an unresolved V gene accounts for under half, and the cause of the remainder is not known. The sample profile shows about 78,000 clones; roughly 90% of them were found once. The top ten clonotypes cover around 4.7% of the sample. Material for sequencing was peripheral blood. Every receptor here comes from a woman older than 75 with active or convalescent COVID-19.

The rearrangement uses TRBV28 and TRBJ2-1, with 8 bases that match TRBD1. Germline values: CDR1 MDHEN, CDR2 SYDVKM. This CDR3 spans 14 amino acids. The junction had 8 bases not matched to a gene; V was cut back by 7 bases and J by 6 bases. This chain's CDR3 is CASNSGQGPNEQFF. The DNA of the CDR3 is TGTGCCAGCAACTCAGGACAGGGCCCCAATGAGCAGTTCTTC.

This chain joins TRBV6-2 or TRBV6-3 and TRBJ2-7, with 8 bases that match TRBD2. V gave up 5 bases and J gave up 1 base; unmatched junction bases: 7. Germline V gene sequence: CDR1 MNHEY, CDR2 SVGEGT. The CDR3 loop spans 15 amino acids. The CDR3 region is CASSPSGSGSYEQYF. Here the CDR3 DNA reads TGTGCCAGCAGTCCCAGCGGGAGCGGTTCCTACGAGCAGTACTTC.

This clone was observed a single time. The chain recombines TRBV19 with TRBJ2-2, with 8 bases fitting TRBD1. Germline loops: CDR1 LNHDA, CDR2 SQIVND (reference sequence). J lost 9 bases, V lost 1 base, and 7 bases had no gene match. The CDR3 is made up of 15 amino acids. The CDR3 protein is CASSIATGAGRELFF. CDR3 bases: TGTGCCAGTAGTATAGCGACAGGGGCTGGCCGGGAGCTGTTTTTT.

J is TRBJ2-1 and V is TRBV2; D is possibly TRBD2 (5 bases). V was cut by 6 bases and J by 10 bases, with 16 bases left in between. Germline CDR1 is SNHLY and CDR2 is FYNNEI. The CDR3 length is 13 residues. This CDR3 reads CASSILSGREQFF. The CDR3 DNA sequence: TGTGCCAGCAGCATTCTCTCGGGGAGAGAGCAGTTCTTC.

Notes on this clone: One end of the junction is discordant with germline, which a read error may explain. This chain uses TRBV7-7 with TRBJ2-2; 7 bases map to TRBD1. CDR3 size: 15 residues. Germline V CDR1 and CDR2: SSHAT, FNYEAQ (reference sequence). This chain's CDR3 is CASSTGAPNTGELFF. In DNA form, the CDR3 reads TGTGCTAGCAGCACAGGGGCCCCGAACACCGGGGAGCTGTTTTTT.

The genes are TRBV28 and TRBJ2-1, with D possibly being TRBD1 (5 bases). V was trimmed by 5 bases and J by 4 bases, leaving 12 bases between them. The CDR3 length is 14 residues. Looked up from germline, CDR1 is MDHEN and CDR2 is SYDVKM. CDR3 sequence (DNA): TGTGCCAGCAGTAAACTGACAGAGTACAATGAGCAGTTCTTC. Its translation is CASSKLTEYNEQFF.

The rearrangement uses TRBV19 and TRBJ2-2; TRBD1 aligns across 7 bases. Germline-derived CDR1 and CDR2 are LNHDA and SQIVND (reference sequence). With 0 bases clipped from V and 4 bases from J, the junction kept 5 bases outside the gene matches. The CDR3 sequence is 16 residues long. CDR3 in amino acids: CASSIDGDRVTGELFF. CDR3 sequence (DNA): TGTGCCAGTAGTATAGATGGGGACAGAGTCACCGGGGAGCTGTTTTTT.

The chain recombines TRBV15 with TRBJ1-2; TRBD1 matches 11 bases. There are 15 residues in the CDR3. Unmatched junction bases numbered 5, after V lost 1 base and J lost 7 bases. The germline V gene encodes CDR1 LNHNV and CDR2 YYDKDF (reference sequence). The CDR3 DNA is TGTGCCACCAGCAGAGCCGGGACAGGGGGTGGTGGCTACACCTTC. Its translation: CATSRAGTGGGGYTF.

This clone has more than one count but fewer than ten. The chain combines TRBV25-1 with TRBJ1-1, with D possibly matching TRBD1 (5 bases). Germline loops: CDR1 MGHDK, CDR2 SYGVNS. The CDR3 loop spans 12 amino acids. V gave up 4 bases and J gave up 11 bases, with 14 bases separating them. The CDR3 sequence is CASSGGTTRAFF. CDR3 nucleotides: TGTGCCAGCAGTGGCGGGACGACCCGGGCTTTCTTT.

The chain uses TRBV5-1 and TRBJ2-7; TRBD1 might be the D (6 bases). The germline CDR1 and CDR2 sequences are SGHRS and YFSETQ. CDR3 length equals 15 residues. V lost 0 bases and J 2 bases, leaving 12 bases between the germline ends. The CDR3 nucleotides are TGCGCCAGCAGCTTGGTGCCGGGACAACCCTACGAGCAGTACTTC. As protein: CASSLVPGQPYEQYF.

The chain is built from TRBV4-2 and TRBJ2-2, with D possibly being TRBD2 (5 bases). The CDR3 runs 15 residues. Per the germline V gene, CDR1 is LGHNA and CDR2 is YNFKEQ. V lost 3 bases to trimming and J lost 2 bases, with 10 bases between them. The CDR3 loop is CASSQRTGNTGELFF. The DNA of the CDR3 is TGTGCCAGCAGCCAGAGGACGGGAAACACCGGGGAGCTGTTTTTT.

The gene calls are TRBV24-1 and TRBJ1-3; D perhaps matches TRBD1 (5 bases). From germline, CDR1 is KGHDR and CDR2 SFDVKD. V dropped 4 bases and J dropped 2 bases, with 11 bases sitting between them. CDR3 length equals 15 residues. The CDR3 bases are TGTGCCACCAGTGAGGGGGGAGGAACTGGAAACACCATATATTTT. It codes for CATSEGGGTGNTIYF.

This clone was observed a single time. The V call is TRBV4-3, the J call TRBJ2-2; a possible D gene is TRBD2 (5 bases). The germline CDR1 and CDR2 sequences are LGHNA and YSLEER. The V gene lost 2 bases and the J gene lost 3 bases, with 19 bases spanning the gap. This CDR3 is built from 18 residues. In nucleotides, the CDR3 is TGCGCCAGCAGCCAACGCCCGAGAGGGCCGAGTGACACCGGGGAGCTGTTTTTT. Protein sequence: CASSQRPRGPSDTGELFF.

In this sample, this clone turned up once. This chain links TRBV28 with TRBJ2-1; TRBD2 might be the D (5 bases). The CDR3 runs to 18 residues. The ends were cut back, 6 bases at V and 0 bases at J, with 21 bases in the middle. Germline-derived CDR1 and CDR2 are MDHEN and SYDVKM. Here the CDR3 reads CASSQPPGSGLSYNEQFF. In DNA form, the CDR3 reads TGTGCCAGCAGCCAACCCCCTGGGAGTGGACTCTCCTACAATGAGCAGTTCTTC.

The J gene is TRBJ2-7, the V gene TRBV6-6; 7 nucleotides match TRBD2. J gave up 2 bases and V 5 bases, and 3 bases lay outside the gene matches. Germline lookup yields CDR1 MNHNY and CDR2 SVGAGI (reference sequence). This CDR3 has 13 residues. The DNA of the CDR3 is TGTGCCAGCAGTCCCCGGGGGGCCTACGAGCAGTACTTC. Translation gives CASSPRGAYEQYF.

The V and J genes are TRBV29-1 and TRBJ2-7, with 8 bases aligning to TRBD2. Germline CDR1 reads SQVTM; CDR2 reads ANQGSEA. V lost 7 bases to trimming and J lost 4 bases; unmatched junction nucleotides: 3. This CDR3 has 11 amino acids. In DNA form, the CDR3 reads TGCAGCGCACTAGCGGATTACGAGCAGTACTTC. Its protein product is CSALADYEQYF.

The table lists this clone with a count of one. The gene calls are TRBV5-6 and TRBJ1-1, with 7 positions matching TRBD1. The V gene end was trimmed by 0 bases and the J gene end by 5 bases; junction bases not matched to a gene: 7. Germline V gene sequence: CDR1 SGHDT, CDR2 YYEEEE. This CDR3 comprises 15 residues. The CDR3 coding sequence is TGTGCCAGCAGCTTGGACAGGGGTATCGGGACTGAAGCTTTCTTT. This sequence encodes CASSLDRGIGTEAFF.

The V gene is TRBV7-8, the J gene TRBJ1-3, with TRBD1 identical over 7 bases. CDR3 length equals 17 residues. Germline-derived CDR1 and CDR2 are SGHVS and FQNEAQ. Losses at the gene ends were 1 base for V and 1 base for J; bases not matched to a gene: 7. CDR3 DNA: TGTGCCAGCAGCTTAGTGGTTCGGGGACAGTCTGGAAACACCATATATTTT. It translates to CASSLVVRGQSGNTIYF.

The rearrangement joins TRBV28 to TRBJ2-1, with 11 bases that match TRBD2. Losses at the gene ends were 5 bases for V and 10 bases for J; bases not matched to a gene: 4. This CDR3 is 13 amino acids long. Per germline, CDR1 MDHEN and CDR2 SYDVKM. CDR3 in DNA: TGTGCCAGCAGTAAACGGACTAGCGGGGAGCAGTTCTTC. Translation: CASSKRTSGEQFF. Complete variable domain (other parts from reference TRBV28 and TRBJ2-1): DVKVTQSSRYLVKRTGEKVFLECVQDMDHENMFWYRQDPGLGLRLIYFSYDVKMKEKGDIPEGYSVSREKKERFSLILESASTNQTSMYLCASSKRTSGEQFFGPGTRLTVL.

This clone has a single count. The chain joins TRBV5-6 to TRBJ1-3; 7 bases fit TRBD1. CDR1 and CDR2 (germline): SGHDT, YYEEEE. The V segment lost 4 bases and the J segment 8 bases; nucleotides outside the gene matches: 9. The CDR3 totals 14 residues. The CDR3 DNA reads as TGTGCCAGCAGCCAAGACAGGGCCCCTGACACCATATATTTT. Translating it yields CASSQDRAPDTIYF.

The chain carries TRBV18 and TRBJ2-7; tentatively, D is TRBD2 (6 bases). Trimming shortened V by 0 bases and J by 1 base, and 16 bases separated the two germline ends. Germline values: CDR1 KGHSH, CDR2 LQKENI. This CDR3 is 17 amino acids long. The chain's CDR3 is CASSPPGPLANSYEQYF. CDR3 coding DNA: TGTGCCAGCTCACCACCGGGCCCCCTAGCGAATTCCTACGAGCAGTACTTC.

V and J are TRBV24-1 and TRBJ2-3; TRBD2 aligns across 9 bases. This CDR3 has 16 amino acids. Germline lookup yields CDR1 KGHDR and CDR2 SFDVKD. V shed 3 bases, J shed 5 bases, and the junction held 8 bases outside the gene matches. Here the CDR3 reads CATSDGLAGWGDTQYF. In nucleotides, the CDR3 is TGTGCCACCAGTGATGGGCTAGCGGGATGGGGAGATACGCAGTATTTT.

A few counts support this clone. The chain recombines TRBV6-2 or TRBV6-3 with TRBJ1-1, with D uncertain. Germline assignment: CDR1 MNHEY and CDR2 SVGEGT. CDR3 length equals 14 residues. Trimming removed 2 bases at V and 6 bases at J, with 13 bases between. The CDR3: CASSYDGLPAEAFF. Here the CDR3 DNA reads TGTGCCAGCAGTTACGACGGACTCCCAGCTGAAGCTTTCTTT.

The chain couples TRBV10-2 to TRBJ2-1, with a weak D call TRBD2 (7 bases). Trimming cost V 0 bases and J 12 bases, with 15 bases left between them. Germline CDR1 is WSHSY and CDR2 is SAAADI. This CDR3 region has 14 residues. Here the CDR3 DNA reads TGCGCCAGCAGTGAGTCGGGGGGGGCTGGAGGGCAGTTCTTC. Protein: CASSESGGAGGQFF.

The CDR3 sequence is CASSLSPGLAYNEQFF. CDR3 DNA sequence: TGTGCCAGCAGCTTATCCCCGGGACTAGCCTACAATGAGCAGTTCTTC. V gene TRBV7-8 combines with J gene TRBJ2-1, with TRBD2 identical over 8 bases. The CDR3 sequence is 16 residues long. Unmatched junction bases numbered 5, after V lost 2 bases and J lost 2 bases. CDR1 and CDR2 (germline): SGHVS, FQNEAQ.

As to this clone: A junction end diverges from the germline sequence, so it may reflect a read error. The V and J genes are TRBV6-5 and TRBJ1-5; 7 nucleotides align to TRBD1. Germline V gives CDR1 MNHEY, CDR2 SVGAGI. This CDR3 is 13 amino acids long. CDR3 in amino acids: CTSKGGFNQPQHF. The CDR3 region has the DNA TGTACCAGCAAAGGGGGCTTCAATCAGCCCCAGCATTTT.

The V gene is TRBV19, the J gene TRBJ1-4, with TRBD1 identical over 7 bases. Trimming at V came to 6 bases and at J to 11 bases, leaving 21 bases not matched to a gene. The CDR3 covers 17 residues. Germline lookup yields CDR1 LNHDA and CDR2 SQIVND (reference sequence). The CDR3 DNA is TGTGCCAGTAGATCCGCGGAGTGGGGACAGATGTTTGGGAAACTGTTTTTT. Translating gives CASRSAEWGQMFGKLFF.

This chain connects TRBV29-1 to TRBJ1-1, with 9 bases fitting TRBD1. Germline V CDR1 and CDR2: SQVTM, ANQGSEA. CDR3 length: 13 residues. The J segment lost 5 bases and the V segment lost 7 bases, leaving 8 bases of the junction unmatched. The CDR3 DNA reads TGCAGCGGGAACAAACAGGGGGCAACTGAAGCTTTCTTT. Translated: CSGNKQGATEAFF. The full variable domain, with the rest looked up from reference TRBV29-1 and TRBJ1-1, is SAVISQKPSRDICQRGTSLTIQCQVDSQVTMMFWYRQQPGQSLTLIATANQGSEATYESGFVIDKFPISRPNLTFSTLTVSNMSPEDSSIYLCSGNKQGATEAFFGQGTRLTVV.

The chain recombines TRBV6-5 with TRBJ2-1, with D possibly TRBD1 on 6 matching bases. This CDR3 has 16 residues. Germline V gives CDR1 MNHEY, CDR2 SVGAGI. V was pared by 3 bases and J by 7 bases, with 19 bases between. The CDR3 spells CASSYGHRAWGNEQFF. The CDR3 DNA reads as TGTGCCAGCAGTTATGGTCACAGGGCCTGGGGGAATGAGCAGTTCTTC.

This chain joins TRBV9 and TRBJ2-3; no firm D call. The germline V gene has CDR1 SGDLS and CDR2 YYNGEE. This CDR3 region has 13 residues. V lost 2 bases and J 0 bases, leaving 4 bases between the germline ends. The CDR3 region is CASSVPSTDTQYF. Written as DNA, the CDR3 is TGTGCCAGCAGCGTCCCTAGCACAGATACGCAGTATTTT.

This clone came up once. The chain carries TRBV6-5 and TRBJ2-3, with 7 bases lining up with TRBD2. Losses at the gene ends were 4 bases for V and 4 bases for J; bases not matched to a gene: 11. The V gene's germline CDR1 is MNHEY and CDR2 SVGAGI. CDR3 size: 16 residues. Written as DNA, the CDR3 is TGTGCCAGCAGTTTTCTTGGGGGGGTAGGGGCAGATACGCAGTATTTT. This sequence encodes CASSFLGGVGADTQYF.

This clone was seen just once. The V and J genes are TRBV20-1 and TRBJ1-2; TRBD1 might be the D (5 bases). The CDR3 has 13 amino acids. V was cut by 3 bases and J by 0 bases, with 8 bases left in between. CDR1 is DFQATT, CDR2 SNEGSKA, per germline (reference sequence). Here the CDR3 reads CSASPRANYGYTF. CDR3 coding DNA: TGCAGTGCTAGTCCCAGGGCTAACTATGGCTACACCTTC.